This T cell receptor beta chain was retrieved from a study of blood T cells in healthy people across ages. The CDR3 contains 16 residues. Trimming took 2 bases from V and 8 from J, leaving 21 bases between them. CDR1 is MNHEY, CDR2 SVGAGI, per germline. Each sample gave at least 6.5 million isolated PBMCs. General study results and limits: TCR beta diversity, measured per million T cells, fell in a roughly linear way with age.

Through a sample-barcoded 5' primer and a J-beta primer mix, a second PCR was run for roughly 6 to 12 cycles. TCRdb called the 5' RACE reads again in MiXCR, with one record for every CDR3 protein. Among 550,000 to 650,000 distinct CDR3 sequences listed, over 25% were seen once. As regards this clonotype: Its target is not known.

The sample also formed part of further work on T cells of mothers and their children. This second report adds: Overlap in related mother-child pairs always slightly exceeded unrelated pairs, never significantly.

The sample taken for sequencing was blood. The receptor's source is a boy aged 2 to 9 in good health. V gene TRBV6-5 combines with J gene TRBJ1-2, with TRBD1 as a possible D gene (5 bases). DNA of the CDR3: TGTGCCAGCAGTTACCGCCTGTTCGCGGGGGAAGGGGGCTACACCTTC. As protein: CASSYRLFAGEGGYTF.